This entry concerns a single T cell receptor beta chain. Its antigen remains unknown. The sample is drawn from a study of cytomegalovirus exposure and HLA in healthy donors. Study-wide context: Early released data comprised around 80 million unique TCRs from HLA-typed donors.

The primer mix had 60 Vbeta and 13 Jbeta primers. The method was immunoSEQ multiplex PCR; TCRdb's version includes in-frame clones alone and lacks a portion of them. The sample has some 120,000 clones, 70% seen once. V was cut by 0 bases and J by 3 bases, with 21 bases left in between. The CDR3 runs to 18 residues. Germline assignment: CDR1 MGHDK and CDR2 SYGVNS. Regarding the study as a whole: Presence/absence analyses rested on an assumption that sequencing depth was roughly uniform across donors. The study listed approximately 160 cytomegalovirus-associated TCR beta chains.

The chain has TRBV25-1 and TRBJ2-7, with D possibly being TRBD2 (6 bases). Material for sequencing was PBMCs. This TCR derives from a man aged 25 to 40 in good health and CMV-seropositive. The CDR3 nucleotides read TGTGCCAGCAGTGAATATTTATGGGTTGGGCCGGAGGGCTACGAGCAGTACGTC. It specifies CASSEYLWVGPEGYEQYV.